Listed below are T cell receptor beta chains from one sample, sequenced in a study of early T cells in non-severe SARS-CoV-2 infection. A single record per CDR3 protein comes from TCRdb applying MiXCR to the 5' RACE reads. The repertoire holds tens of thousands of distinct CDR3 sequences, with about 5.8% as singletons. Sequencing was done on a sample of whole blood. The receptors derive from an adult who was a healthcare worker with PCR-confirmed SARS-CoV-2 infection or an uninfected control (not recorded which). The CDR3 runs from the conserved cysteine through the conserved F or W. D genes are given only for firm matches. Only some rows state a clone size, as once, few, many or a class for expanded clones.

D gene: .
V gene: TRBV20-1
J gene: TRBJ2-1
clone size: many
CDR3 protein: CSASDSPYNEQFF
CDR3 DNA: TGCAGTGCTAGCGACTCCCCTTACAATGAGCAGTTCTTC

D gene: .
V gene: TRBV7-2
J gene: TRBJ1-6
clone size: many
CDR3 protein: CASRSTSSYNSPLHF
CDR3 DNA: TGTGCCAGCAGGTCGACCAGCTCCTATAATTCACCCCTCCACTTT

D gene: TRBD2
V gene: TRBV3-1
J gene: TRBJ2-1
clone size: few
CDR3 protein: CASSQEEGGRDEQFF
CDR3 DNA: TGTGCCAGCAGCCAAGAGGAGGGAGGGAGAGATGAGCAGTTCTTC

D gene: .
V gene: TRBV10-1
J gene: TRBJ1-1
clone size: medium-sized
CDR3 protein: CASRQSMNTEAFF
CDR3 DNA: TGCGCCAGCAGGCAAAGCATGAACACTGAAGCTTTCTTT

D gene: TRBD1
V gene: TRBV12-3/TRBV12-4
J gene: TRBJ1-5
clone size: many
CDR3 protein: CASSLSGGGQPQHF
CDR3 DNA: TGTGCCAGCAGTTTATCAGGGGGCGGTCAGCCCCAGCATTTT

D gene: .
V gene: TRBV4-3
J gene: TRBJ2-2
clone size: .
CDR3 protein: CASSQERATGELFF
CDR3 DNA: TGCGCCAGCAGCCAAGAAAGAGCAACCGGGGAGCTGTTTTTT

D gene: .
V gene: TRBV6-4
J gene: TRBJ1-3
clone size: many
CDR3 protein: CASSDSAGPGNTIYF
CDR3 DNA: TGTGCCAGCAGTGACTCAGCAGGGCCTGGAAACACCATATATTTT

D gene: .
V gene: TRBV5-4
J gene: TRBJ2-7
clone size: few
CDR3 protein: CASSSAVYEQYF
CDR3 DNA: TGTGCCAGCAGCTCGGCAGTCTACGAGCAGTACTTC

D gene: .
V gene: TRBV20-1
J gene: TRBJ2-1
clone size: many
CDR3 protein: CSAIRDKSYNEQFF
CDR3 DNA: TGCAGTGCGATCCGGGACAAATCTTACAATGAGCAGTTCTTC

D gene: .
V gene: TRBV7-8
J gene: TRBJ2-3
clone size: few
CDR3 protein: CASSSGFTDTQYF
CDR3 DNA: TGTGCCAGCAGCTCAGGGTTCACAGATACGCAGTATTTT

D gene: .
V gene: TRBV6-1
J gene: TRBJ1-2
clone size: .
CDR3 protein: CASSEVGTVSNGYTF
CDR3 DNA: TGTGCCAGCAGTGAAGTCGGGACTGTGAGCAACGGCTACACCTTC

D gene: .
V gene: TRBV29-1
J gene: TRBJ2-3
clone size: few
CDR3 protein: CSVGPHTDTQYF
CDR3 DNA: TGCAGCGTCGGGCCCCACACAGATACGCAGTATTTT

D gene: .
V gene: TRBV29-1
J gene: TRBJ1-4
clone size: few
CDR3 protein: CSVSLSGAEKLFF
CDR3 DNA: TGCAGCGTATCCCTCTCGGGAGCCGAAAAACTGTTTTTT

D gene: .
V gene: TRBV18
J gene: TRBJ2-5
clone size: many
CDR3 protein: CASSTTGETQYF
CDR3 DNA: TGTGCCAGCTCAACCACAGGGGAGACCCAGTACTTC

D gene: .
V gene: TRBV7-2
J gene: TRBJ2-2
clone size: many
CDR3 protein: CASSLSAGELFF
CDR3 DNA: TGTGCCAGCAGCTTATCGGCGGGGGAGCTGTTTTTT

D gene: .
V gene: TRBV7-2
J gene: TRBJ2-3
clone size: .
CDR3 protein: CASSLALATSTDTQYF
CDR3 DNA: TGTGCCAGCAGCTTGGCCCTAGCAACTAGCACAGATACGCAGTATTTT

D gene: .
V gene: TRBV13
J gene: TRBJ2-7
clone size: many
CDR3 protein: CASSLTTVAYEQYF
CDR3 DNA: TGTGCCAGCAGCTTAACGACGGTTGCCTACGAGCAGTACTTC

D gene: TRBD2
V gene: TRBV12-3/TRBV12-4
J gene: TRBJ2-3
clone size: many
CDR3 protein: CASKRGGGRTTDTQYF
CDR3 DNA: TGTGCCAGCAAAAGGGGCGGCGGGAGAACCACAGATACGCAGTATTTT

D gene: .
V gene: TRBV18
J gene: TRBJ2-7
clone size: few
CDR3 protein: CASSPSSGKNNEQYF
CDR3 DNA: TGTGCCAGCTCACCCTCCTCAGGGAAAAACAACGAGCAGTACTTC

D gene: .
V gene: TRBV6-5
J gene: TRBJ1-1
clone size: many
CDR3 protein: CASFVGSGTEAFF
CDR3 DNA: TGTGCCAGTTTTGTTGGGAGCGGCACTGAAGCTTTCTTT

D gene: .
V gene: TRBV11-2
J gene: TRBJ2-3
clone size: few
CDR3 protein: CASSFVVSTDTQYF
CDR3 DNA: TGTGCCAGCAGCTTTGTTGTTAGCACAGATACGCAGTATTTT

D gene: .
V gene: TRBV12-3/TRBV12-4
J gene: TRBJ1-5
clone size: many
CDR3 protein: CASTGSNQPQHF
CDR3 DNA: TGTGCCAGCACCGGTAGCAATCAGCCCCAGCATTTT

D gene: .
V gene: TRBV12-3/TRBV12-4
J gene: TRBJ1-5
clone size: many
CDR3 protein: CASSLTGNQPQHF
CDR3 DNA: TGTGCCAGCAGTTTAACAGGCAATCAGCCCCAGCATTTT

D gene: .
V gene: TRBV3-1
J gene: TRBJ1-3
clone size: few
CDR3 protein: CASSQSVGNTIYF
CDR3 DNA: TGTGCCAGCAGCCAATCCGTAGGAAACACCATATATTTT

D gene: .
V gene: TRBV28
J gene: TRBJ2-7
clone size: .
CDR3 protein: CASSFELTSYEQYF
CDR3 DNA: TGTGCCAGCAGTTTCGAACTGACATCCTACGAGCAGTACTTC

D gene: .
V gene: TRBV21-1
J gene: TRBJ2-3
clone size: many
CDR3 protein: CASSTPSGGISTDTQYF
CDR3 DNA: TGTGCCAGCAGCACGCCTAGCGGCGGTATCAGCACAGATACGCAGTATTTT

D gene: TRBD1
V gene: TRBV28
J gene: TRBJ2-7
clone size: .
CDR3 protein: CASSTYGQESYEQYF
CDR3 DNA: TGTGCCAGCAGCACTTATGGACAGGAATCCTACGAGCAGTACTTC